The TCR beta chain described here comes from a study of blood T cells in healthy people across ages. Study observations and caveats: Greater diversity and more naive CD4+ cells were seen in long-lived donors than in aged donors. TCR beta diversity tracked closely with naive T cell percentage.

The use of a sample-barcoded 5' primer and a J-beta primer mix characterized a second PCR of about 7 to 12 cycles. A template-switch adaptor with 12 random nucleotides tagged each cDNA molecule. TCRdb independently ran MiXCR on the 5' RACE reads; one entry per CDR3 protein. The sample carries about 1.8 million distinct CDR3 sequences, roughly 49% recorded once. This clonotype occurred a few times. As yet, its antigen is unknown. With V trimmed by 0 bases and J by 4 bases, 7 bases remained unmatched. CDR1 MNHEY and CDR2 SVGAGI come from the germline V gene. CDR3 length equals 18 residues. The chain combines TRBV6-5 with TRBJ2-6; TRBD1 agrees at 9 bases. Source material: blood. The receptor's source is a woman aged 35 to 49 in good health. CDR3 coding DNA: TGTGCCAGCAGTTACTCCGGGACAGGGTTGGCCGGGGCCAACGTCCTGACTTTC. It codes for CASSYSGTGLAGANVLTF.